Listed here is a single T cell receptor beta chain. The data are from a study of T cell changes during pregnancy in multiple sclerosis. Profiled with immunoSEQ multiplex PCR; TCRdb holds only in-frame clones, not every one. In the table there are 30,000 to 50,000 clones, 85% to 95% of which are singletons. The material was CD4+ T cells from peripheral blood mononuclear cells, obtained after pregnancy. The receptor was derived from a female donor with multiple sclerosis, enrolled in a pregnancy study.

This chain's CDR3 is CASKQTGKSTAEQYF. The DNA for the CDR3 is TGTGCCAGCAAACAAACAGGGAAATCCACTGCCGAGCAGTACTTC. The chain joins TRBV6-5 to TRBJ2-7; D is possibly TRBD1 (6 bases). Trimming shortened V by 7 bases and J by 6 bases, and 22 bases separated the two germline ends. Germline V gene sequence: CDR1 MNHEY, CDR2 SVGAGI. This CDR3 contains 15 residues.